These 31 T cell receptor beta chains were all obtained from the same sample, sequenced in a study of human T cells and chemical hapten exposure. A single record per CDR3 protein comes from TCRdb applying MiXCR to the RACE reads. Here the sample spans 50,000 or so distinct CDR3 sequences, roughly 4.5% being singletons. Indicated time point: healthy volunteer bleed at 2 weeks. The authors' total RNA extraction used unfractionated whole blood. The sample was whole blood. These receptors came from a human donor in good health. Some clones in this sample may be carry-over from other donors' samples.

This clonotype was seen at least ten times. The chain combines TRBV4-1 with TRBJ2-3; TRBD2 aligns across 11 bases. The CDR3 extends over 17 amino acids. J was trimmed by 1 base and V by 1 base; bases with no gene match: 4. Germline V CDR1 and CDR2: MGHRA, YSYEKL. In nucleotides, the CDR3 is TGCGCCAGCAGCCAAGCCGGGACTAGCGGCCGCACAGATACGCAGTATTTT. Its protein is CASSQAGTSGRTDTQYF.

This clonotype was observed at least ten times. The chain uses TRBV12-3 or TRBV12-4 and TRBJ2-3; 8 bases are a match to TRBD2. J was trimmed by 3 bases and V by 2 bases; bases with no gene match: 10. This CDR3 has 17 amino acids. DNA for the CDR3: TGTGCCAGCAGTTTAAGAAGGAGCGGGAGAAATACAGATACGCAGTATTTT. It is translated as CASSLRRSGRNTDTQYF.

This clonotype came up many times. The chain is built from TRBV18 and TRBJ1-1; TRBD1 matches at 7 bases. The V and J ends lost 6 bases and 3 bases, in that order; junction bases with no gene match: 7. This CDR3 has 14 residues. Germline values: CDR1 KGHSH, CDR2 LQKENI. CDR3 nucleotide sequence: TGTGCCAGCTCGTCGACAGGGAGCGACACTGAAGCTTTCTTT. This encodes CASSSTGSDTEAFF.

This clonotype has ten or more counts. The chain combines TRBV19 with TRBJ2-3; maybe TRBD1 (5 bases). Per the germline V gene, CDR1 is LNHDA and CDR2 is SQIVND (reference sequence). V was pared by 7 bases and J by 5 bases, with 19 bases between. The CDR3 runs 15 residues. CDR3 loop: CASKGWTPTGDTQYF. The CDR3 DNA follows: TGTGCCAGTAAGGGGTGGACGCCGACCGGAGATACGCAGTATTTT.

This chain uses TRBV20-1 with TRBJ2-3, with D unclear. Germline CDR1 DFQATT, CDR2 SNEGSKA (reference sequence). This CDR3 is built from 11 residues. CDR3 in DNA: TGCAGGGTTACTCAGACAGATACGCAGTATTTT. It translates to CRVTQTDTQYF.

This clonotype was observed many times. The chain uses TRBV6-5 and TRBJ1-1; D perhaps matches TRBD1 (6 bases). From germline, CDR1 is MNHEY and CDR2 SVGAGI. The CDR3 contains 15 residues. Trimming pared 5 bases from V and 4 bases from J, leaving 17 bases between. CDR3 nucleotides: TGTGCCAGCAGTCGGGGGGGGCAAGGGGGCACTGAAGCTTTCTTT. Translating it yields CASSRGGQGGTEAFF.

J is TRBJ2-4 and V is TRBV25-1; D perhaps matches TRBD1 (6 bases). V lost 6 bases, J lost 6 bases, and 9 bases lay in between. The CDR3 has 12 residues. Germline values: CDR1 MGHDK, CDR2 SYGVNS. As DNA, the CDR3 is TGTGCCAGCAGGGACAGCTTAAACATTCAGTACTTC. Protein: CASRDSLNIQYF.

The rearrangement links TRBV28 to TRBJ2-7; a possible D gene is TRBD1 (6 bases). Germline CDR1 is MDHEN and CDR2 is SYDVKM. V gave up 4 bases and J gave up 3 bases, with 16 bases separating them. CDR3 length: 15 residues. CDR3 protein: CASSSPGTSNYEQYF. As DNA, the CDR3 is TGTGCCAGCAGTTCCCCCGGGACAAGTAACTACGAGCAGTACTTC. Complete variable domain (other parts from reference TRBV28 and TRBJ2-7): DVKVTQSSRYLVKRTGEKVFLECVQDMDHENMFWYRQDPGLGLRLIYFSYDVKMKEKGDIPEGYSVSREKKERFSLILESASTNQTSMYLCASSSPGTSNYEQYFGPGTRLTVT.

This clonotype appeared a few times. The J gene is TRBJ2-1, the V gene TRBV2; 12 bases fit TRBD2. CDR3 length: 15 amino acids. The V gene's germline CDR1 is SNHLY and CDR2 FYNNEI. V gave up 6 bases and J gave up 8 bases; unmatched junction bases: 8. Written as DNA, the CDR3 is TGTGCCAGCAGCCCAACTAGCGGGAGGTTCTATGAGCAGTTCTTC. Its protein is CASSPTSGRFYEQFF.

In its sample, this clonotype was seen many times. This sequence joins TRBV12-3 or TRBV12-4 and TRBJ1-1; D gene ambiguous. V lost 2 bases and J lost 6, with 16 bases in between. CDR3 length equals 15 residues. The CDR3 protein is CASSLSSLREAEAFF. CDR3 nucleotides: TGTGCCAGCAGTTTATCGAGCCTGCGGGAGGCTGAAGCTTTCTTT.

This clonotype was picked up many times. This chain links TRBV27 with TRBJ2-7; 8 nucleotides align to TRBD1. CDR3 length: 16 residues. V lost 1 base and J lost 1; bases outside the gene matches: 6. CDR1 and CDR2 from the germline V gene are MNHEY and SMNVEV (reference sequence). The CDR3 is CASSLFLDRVSYEQYF. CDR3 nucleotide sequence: TGTGCCAGCAGTTTATTCTTGGACAGGGTTTCCTACGAGCAGTACTTC.

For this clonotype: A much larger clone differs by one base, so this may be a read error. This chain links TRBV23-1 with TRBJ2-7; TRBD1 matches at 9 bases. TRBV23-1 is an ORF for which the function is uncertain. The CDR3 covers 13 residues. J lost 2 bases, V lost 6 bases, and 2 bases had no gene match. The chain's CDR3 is CASRGQGPYEQYF. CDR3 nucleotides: TGCGCCAGCAGGGGACAGGGCCCCTACGAGCAGTACTTC.

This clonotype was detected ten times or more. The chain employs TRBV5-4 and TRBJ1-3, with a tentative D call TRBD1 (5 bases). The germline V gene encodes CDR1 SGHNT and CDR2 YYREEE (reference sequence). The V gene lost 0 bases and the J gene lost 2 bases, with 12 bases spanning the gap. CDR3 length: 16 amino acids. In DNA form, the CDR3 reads TGTGCCAGCAGCTTGGGAGGGGCCGAAGCTGGAAACACCATATATTTT. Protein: CASSLGGAEAGNTIYF.

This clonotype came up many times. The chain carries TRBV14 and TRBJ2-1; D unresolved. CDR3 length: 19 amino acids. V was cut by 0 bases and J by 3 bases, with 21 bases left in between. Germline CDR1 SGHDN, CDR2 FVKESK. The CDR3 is CASSQDRRPGPRIYNEQFF. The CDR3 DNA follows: TGTGCCAGCAGCCAAGATAGGCGGCCCGGGCCCCGTATCTACAATGAGCAGTTCTTC.

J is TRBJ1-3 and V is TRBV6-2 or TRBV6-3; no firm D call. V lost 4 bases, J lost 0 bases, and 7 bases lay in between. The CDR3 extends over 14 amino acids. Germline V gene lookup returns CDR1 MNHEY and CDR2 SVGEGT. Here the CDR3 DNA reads TGTGCCAGCAGTTTGGGTAGCTCTGGAAACACCATATATTTT. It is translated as CASSLGSSGNTIYF.

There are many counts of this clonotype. CDR3 residues: CASSPPGDPIYNSPLHF. In DNA, the CDR3 is TGTGCCAGCAGTCCCCCAGGGGATCCTATCTATAATTCACCCCTCCACTTT. This rearrangement joins TRBV28 to TRBJ1-6; D perhaps matches TRBD1 (6 bases). The CDR3 has 17 residues. Germline CDR1 MDHEN, CDR2 SYDVKM. V lost 5 bases, J lost 3 bases, and 17 bases lay in between.

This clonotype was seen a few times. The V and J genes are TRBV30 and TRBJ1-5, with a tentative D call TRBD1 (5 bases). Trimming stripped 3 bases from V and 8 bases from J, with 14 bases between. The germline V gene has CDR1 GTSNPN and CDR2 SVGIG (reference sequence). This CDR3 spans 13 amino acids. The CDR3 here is CAWSEGTGEPQHF. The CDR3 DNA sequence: TGTGCCTGGAGCGAAGGGACGGGGGAGCCCCAGCATTTT.

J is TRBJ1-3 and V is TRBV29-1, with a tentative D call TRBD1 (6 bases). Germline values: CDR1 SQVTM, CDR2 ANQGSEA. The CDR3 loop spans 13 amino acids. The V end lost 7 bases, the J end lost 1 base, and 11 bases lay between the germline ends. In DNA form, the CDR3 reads TGCAGCGCTAGGGGACAATCTGGAAACACCATATATTTT. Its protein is CSARGQSGNTIYF.

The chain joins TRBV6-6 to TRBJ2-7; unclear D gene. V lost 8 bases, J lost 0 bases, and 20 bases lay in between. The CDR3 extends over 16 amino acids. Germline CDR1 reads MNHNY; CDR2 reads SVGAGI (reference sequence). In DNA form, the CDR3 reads TGTGCCAGCGGTTCCCCAGCGACTGGAATCTCCTACGAGCAGTACTTC. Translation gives CASGSPATGISYEQYF.

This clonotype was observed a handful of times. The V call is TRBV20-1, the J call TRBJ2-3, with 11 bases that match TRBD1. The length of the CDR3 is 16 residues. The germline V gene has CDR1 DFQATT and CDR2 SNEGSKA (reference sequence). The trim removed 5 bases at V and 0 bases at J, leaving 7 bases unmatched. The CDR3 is CSAEDRGRLSTDTQYF. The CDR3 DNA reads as TGCAGTGCTGAGGACAGGGGGCGGCTTAGCACAGATACGCAGTATTTT.

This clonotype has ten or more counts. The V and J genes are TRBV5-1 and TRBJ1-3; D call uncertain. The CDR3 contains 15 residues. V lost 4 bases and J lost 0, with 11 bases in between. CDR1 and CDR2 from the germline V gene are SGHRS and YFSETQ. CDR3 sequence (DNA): TGCGCCAGCAGCGCGAACGCACACTCTGGAAACACCATATATTTT. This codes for CASSANAHSGNTIYF.

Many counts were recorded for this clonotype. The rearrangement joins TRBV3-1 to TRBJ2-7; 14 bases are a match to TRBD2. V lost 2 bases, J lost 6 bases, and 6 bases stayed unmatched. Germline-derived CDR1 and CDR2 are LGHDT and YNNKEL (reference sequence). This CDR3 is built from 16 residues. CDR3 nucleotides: TGTGCCAGCAGCCAACAGGGACTAGCGGGAGTTGGCGAGCAGTACTTC. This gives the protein CASSQQGLAGVGEQYF.

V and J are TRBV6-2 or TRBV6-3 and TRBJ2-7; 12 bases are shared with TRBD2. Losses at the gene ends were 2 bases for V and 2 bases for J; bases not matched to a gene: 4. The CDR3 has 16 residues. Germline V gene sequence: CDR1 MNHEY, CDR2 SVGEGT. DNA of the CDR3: TGTGCCAGCAGTTACGAATGGACTAGCGGGACCTACGAGCAGTACTTC. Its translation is CASSYEWTSGTYEQYF.

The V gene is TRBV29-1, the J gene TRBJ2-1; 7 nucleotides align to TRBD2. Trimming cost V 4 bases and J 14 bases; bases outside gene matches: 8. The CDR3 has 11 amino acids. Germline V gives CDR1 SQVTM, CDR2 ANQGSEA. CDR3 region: CSVGVAGREFF. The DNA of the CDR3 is TGCAGCGTTGGTGTAGCGGGTCGTGAGTTCTTC.

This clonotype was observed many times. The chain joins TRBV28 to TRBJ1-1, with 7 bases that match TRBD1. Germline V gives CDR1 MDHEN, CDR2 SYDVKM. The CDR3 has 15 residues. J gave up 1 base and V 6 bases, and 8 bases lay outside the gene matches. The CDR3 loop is CASRFSGGENTEAFF. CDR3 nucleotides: TGTGCCAGCAGGTTCTCAGGGGGGGAGAACACTGAAGCTTTCTTT.

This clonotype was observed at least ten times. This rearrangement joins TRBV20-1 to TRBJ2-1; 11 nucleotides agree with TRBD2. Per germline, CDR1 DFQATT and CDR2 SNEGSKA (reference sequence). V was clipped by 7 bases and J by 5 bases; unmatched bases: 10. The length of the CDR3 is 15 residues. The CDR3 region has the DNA TGCAGTGTTAGGGTACTAGCGGGGGTTAACAATGAGCAGTTCTTC. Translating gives CSVRVLAGVNNEQFF.

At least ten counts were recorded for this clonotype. Here the CDR3 reads CASSLGGFDYEQYF. In DNA, the CDR3 is TGTGCCAGCAGCTTGGGAGGGTTCGACTACGAGCAGTACTTC. This sequence joins TRBV5-6 and TRBJ2-7, with D possibly being TRBD2 (5 bases). The germline V gene encodes CDR1 SGHDT and CDR2 YYEEEE. V was trimmed by 0 bases and J by 3 bases, leaving 10 bases between them. The CDR3 runs 14 residues. The full variable domain, with the rest looked up from reference TRBV5-6 and TRBJ2-7, is DAGVTQSPTHLIKTRGQQVTLRCSPKSGHDTVSWYQQALGQGPQFIFQYYEEEERQRGNFPDRFSGHQFPNYSSELNVNALLLGDSALYLCASSLGGFDYEQYFGPGTRLTVT.

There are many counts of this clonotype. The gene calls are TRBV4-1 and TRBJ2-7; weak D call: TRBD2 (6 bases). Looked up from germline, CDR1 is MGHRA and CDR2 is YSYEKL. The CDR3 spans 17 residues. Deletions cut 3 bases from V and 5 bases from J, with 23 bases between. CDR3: CASSHLTSGFRPNEQYF. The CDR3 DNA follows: TGCGCCAGCAGCCACCTTACCAGCGGGTTCCGGCCCAACGAGCAGTACTTC.

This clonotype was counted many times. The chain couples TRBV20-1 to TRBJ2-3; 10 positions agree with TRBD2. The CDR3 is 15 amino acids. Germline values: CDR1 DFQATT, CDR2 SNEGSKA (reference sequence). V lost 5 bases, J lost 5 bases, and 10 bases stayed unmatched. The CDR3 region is CSARWLAGDQDTQYF. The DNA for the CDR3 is TGCAGTGCTCGCTGGCTAGCGGGAGACCAAGATACGCAGTATTTT.

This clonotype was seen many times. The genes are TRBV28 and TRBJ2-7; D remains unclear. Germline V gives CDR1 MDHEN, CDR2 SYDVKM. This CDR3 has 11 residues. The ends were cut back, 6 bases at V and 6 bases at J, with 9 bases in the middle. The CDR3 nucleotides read TGTGCCAGCAGCCCTTTCCGCGAGCAGTACTTC. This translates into CASSPFREQYF.

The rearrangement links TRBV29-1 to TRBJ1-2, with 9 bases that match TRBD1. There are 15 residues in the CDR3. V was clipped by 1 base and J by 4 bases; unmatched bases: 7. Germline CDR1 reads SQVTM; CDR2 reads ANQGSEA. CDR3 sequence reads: CSVEGTDRGPYGYTF. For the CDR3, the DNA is TGCAGCGTTGAAGGGACGGACAGGGGTCCCTATGGCTACACCTTC.